The sequence of this T cell receptor (beta chain) was determined in a study of human T cells and chemical hapten exposure. Time point defined: patch test 3, about 24 weeks after DPC sensitization. Treatment described: therapeutic diphenylcyclopropenone sensitization with weekly scalp DPC. Researchers sampled blood before each patch test went on. TCRdb fed the RACE reads into MiXCR, producing one record per CDR3 protein. The profile covers tens of thousands of distinct CDR3 sequences, with 8% to 10% appearing a single time and over 15% taken by the ten largest. Sequencing used whole blood, obtained in connection with sensitization to the hapten diphenylcyclopropenone (DPC). This sequence was found in a woman between 40 and 50 years old with alopecia areata. Some clones in this sample may be carry-over from other donors' samples.

CDR3 coding DNA: TGCAGCCTCGGCGGCACAGATACGCAGTATTTT. Translation gives CSLGGTDTQYF. The V gene is TRBV29-1, the J gene TRBJ2-3; D remains ambiguous. V was clipped by 8 bases and J by 1 base, with 7 bases between them. Germline-derived CDR1 and CDR2 are SQVTM and ANQGSEA. CDR3 length equals 11 residues.